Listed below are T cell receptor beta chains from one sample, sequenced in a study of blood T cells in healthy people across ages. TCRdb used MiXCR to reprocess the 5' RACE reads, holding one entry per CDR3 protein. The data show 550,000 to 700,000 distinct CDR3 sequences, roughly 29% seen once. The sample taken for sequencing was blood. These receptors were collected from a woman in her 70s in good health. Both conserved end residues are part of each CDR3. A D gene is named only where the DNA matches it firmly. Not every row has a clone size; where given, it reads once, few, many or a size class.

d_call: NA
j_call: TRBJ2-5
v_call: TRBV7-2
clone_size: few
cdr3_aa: CATRRGRAETQYF
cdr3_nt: TGTGCCACCCGAAGAGGCAGGGCGGAGACCCAGTACTTC

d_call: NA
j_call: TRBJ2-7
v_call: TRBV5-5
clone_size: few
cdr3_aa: CASSLSSGRTYEQYF
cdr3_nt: TGTGCCAGCAGCTTGTCCAGCGGAAGGACCTACGAGCAGTACTTC

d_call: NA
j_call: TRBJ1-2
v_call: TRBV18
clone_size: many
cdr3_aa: CASSPDSSYGYTF
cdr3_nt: TGTGCCAGCTCACCAGACAGTTCCTATGGCTACACCTTC

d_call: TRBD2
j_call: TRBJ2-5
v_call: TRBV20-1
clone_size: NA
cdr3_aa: CGGGTSGRIQKTQYF
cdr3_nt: TGCGGCGGGGGGACTAGCGGGAGAATTCAGAAGACCCAGTACTTC

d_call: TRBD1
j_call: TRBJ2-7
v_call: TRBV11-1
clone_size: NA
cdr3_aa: CASSMWDRTNNEQLF
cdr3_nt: TGTGCCAGCAGCATGTGGGACAGGACTAACAATGAGCAGCTCTTC

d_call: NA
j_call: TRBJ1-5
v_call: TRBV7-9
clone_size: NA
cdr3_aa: CASSSPDGGGQPQHF
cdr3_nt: TGTGCCAGCAGCTCCCCGGACGGGGGCGGTCAGCCCCAGCATTTT

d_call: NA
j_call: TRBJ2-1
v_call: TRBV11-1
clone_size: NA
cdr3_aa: CASSPGTVMYNEQFF
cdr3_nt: TGTGCCAGCAGCCCCGGGACGGTGATGTACAATGAGCAGTTCTTC

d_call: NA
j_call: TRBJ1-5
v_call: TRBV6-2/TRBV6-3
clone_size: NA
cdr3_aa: CASSLMGASNQPQHF
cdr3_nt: TGTGCCAGCAGTTTAATGGGGGCTAGCAATCAGCCCCAGCATTTT

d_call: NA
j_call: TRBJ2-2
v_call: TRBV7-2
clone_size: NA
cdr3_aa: CASSLVWTNPTGELFF
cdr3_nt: TGTGCCAGCAGCCTAGTCTGGACTAATCCCACCGGGGAGCTGTTTTTT

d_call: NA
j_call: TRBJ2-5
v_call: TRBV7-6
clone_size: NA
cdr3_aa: CASSTRDSPVRFF
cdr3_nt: TGTGCCAGCAGCACCCGGGACTCCCCGGTACGGTTCTTC

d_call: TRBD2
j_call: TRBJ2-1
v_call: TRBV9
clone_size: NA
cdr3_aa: CASSSPGLANEQFF
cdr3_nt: TGTGCCAGCAGCTCTCCGGGACTAGCAAATGAGCAGTTCTTC

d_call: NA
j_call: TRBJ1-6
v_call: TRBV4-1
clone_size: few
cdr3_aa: CASSQGIDNSPLHF
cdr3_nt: TGCGCCAGCAGCCAAGGAATAGATAATTCACCCCTCCACTTT

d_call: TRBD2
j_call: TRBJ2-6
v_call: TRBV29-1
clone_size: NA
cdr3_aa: CSAFSGVRRGANVLTF
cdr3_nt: TGCAGCGCCTTTAGCGGGGTCCGCCGTGGGGCCAACGTCCTGACTTTC

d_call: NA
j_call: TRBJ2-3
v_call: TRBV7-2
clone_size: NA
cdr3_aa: CASSFGPAPLEDTQYF
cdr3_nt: TGTGCCAGCAGCTTTGGGCCTGCGCCTTTGGAAGATACGCAGTATTTT

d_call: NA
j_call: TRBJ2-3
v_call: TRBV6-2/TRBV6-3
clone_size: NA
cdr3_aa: CASSYRRSTDTQYF
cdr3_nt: TGTGCCAGCAGTTACCGTAGAAGCACAGATACGCAGTATTTT

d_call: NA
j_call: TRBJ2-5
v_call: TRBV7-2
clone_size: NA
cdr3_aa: CASSRARAREETQYF
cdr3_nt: TGTGCCAGCAGCCGAGCAAGGGCAAGGGAAGAGACCCAGTACTTC

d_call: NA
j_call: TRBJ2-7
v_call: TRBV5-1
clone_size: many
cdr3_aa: CASSLDPSSYEQYF
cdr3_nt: TGTGCCAGCAGCTTAGACCCGAGCTCCTACGAGCAGTACTTC

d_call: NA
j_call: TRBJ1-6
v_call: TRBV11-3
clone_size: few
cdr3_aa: CASSLDLSRNSPLHF
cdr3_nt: TGTGCCAGCAGCTTAGATCTAAGCAGGAATTCACCCCTCCACTTT

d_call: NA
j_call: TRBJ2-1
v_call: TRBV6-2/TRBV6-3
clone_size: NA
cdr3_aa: CASSKLGYEQFF
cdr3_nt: TGTGCCAGCAGTAAACTAGGCTATGAGCAGTTCTTC

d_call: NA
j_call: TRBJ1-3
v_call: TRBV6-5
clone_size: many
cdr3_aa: CASRSDSSGNTIYF
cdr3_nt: TGTGCCAGCAGATCAGACAGCTCTGGAAACACCATATATTTT

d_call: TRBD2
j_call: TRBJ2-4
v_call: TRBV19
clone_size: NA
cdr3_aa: CASSLRLAGLRNIQYF
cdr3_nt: TGTGCCAGTAGTCTCCGACTAGCGGGGTTGAGAAACATTCAGTACTTC

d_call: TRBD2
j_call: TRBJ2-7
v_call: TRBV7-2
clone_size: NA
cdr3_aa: CASSLAVGGYEQYF
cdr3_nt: TGTGCCAGCAGCTTAGCAGTGGGGGGGTACGAGCAGTACTTC

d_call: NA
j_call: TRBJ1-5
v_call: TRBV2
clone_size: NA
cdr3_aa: CASSEGENQPQHF
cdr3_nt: TGTGCCAGCAGTGAGGGGGAAAATCAGCCCCAGCATTTT

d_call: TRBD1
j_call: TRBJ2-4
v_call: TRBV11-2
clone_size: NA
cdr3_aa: CASSLDALLEQGAIAKNIQYF
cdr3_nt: TGTGCCAGCAGCTTAGATGCCCTCCTCGAACAGGGGGCGATAGCCAAAAACATTCAGTACTTC

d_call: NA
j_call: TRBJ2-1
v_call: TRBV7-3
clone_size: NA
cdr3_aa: CASSPRPGDNEQLF
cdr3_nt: TGTGCCAGCAGCCCCCGTCCGGGAGACAATGAGCAGCTCTTC

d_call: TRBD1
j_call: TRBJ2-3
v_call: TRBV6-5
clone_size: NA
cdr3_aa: CASSYGQGAYTQYF
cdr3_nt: TGTGCCAGCAGTTACGGACAGGGGGCTTATACGCAGTATTTT

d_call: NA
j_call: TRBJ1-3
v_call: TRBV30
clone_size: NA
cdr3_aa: CAWSVTFGNTIYF
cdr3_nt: TGTGCCTGGAGTGTTACATTTGGAAACACCATATATTTT